This T cell receptor (beta chain) was sequenced during a study of shared clonotypes between healthy human individuals. Whole-study context: Ranging from 18 to 49 in age, donors were a couple of women and three men. Study findings and constraints: Incompleteness in sorted-subset sequencing, despite large depth, was shown by rarefaction. Naive subsets usually exceeded memory subsets in estimated richness.

Every contributor of samples was a Caucasian grown-up residing in Nashville, Tennessee. Comments on this clone: What it binds is unknown.

Germline V gene sequence: CDR1 SGHRS, CDR2 YFSETQ. Trimming pared 0 bases from V and 4 bases from J, leaving 8 bases between. This CDR3 comprises 14 residues. The method was immunoSEQ multiplex PCR; TCRdb's version includes in-frame clones alone and lacks a portion of them. The data contain 850,000 to 1,200,000 clones, 65% to 75% of them singletons. Material: memory CD4+ T cells sorted from blood. Subset of the sample: CD45RA-negative fraction. This chain connects TRBV5-1 to TRBJ2-1; perhaps TRBD2 as D (5 bases). The TCR comes from a man aged 18 to 30 in good health. CDR3 amino acids: CASSLGPGYNEQFF. CDR3 in DNA: TGCGCCAGCAGCTTGGGTCCGGGATACAATGAGCAGTTCTTC.